Below are 22 T cell receptor beta chains sequenced from a single sample in a study of shared clonotypes between healthy human individuals. TCRdb's copy holds only in-frame clones and misses some; the assay was immunoSEQ multiplex PCR. The repertoire holds about 770,000 clones, with over 55% as singletons. The material sequenced was memory CD4+ T cells sorted from blood. Subset meaning: CD45RA-negative fraction. These receptors were taken from a woman aged 25-40 years in good health.

The chain combines TRBV15 with TRBJ2-3, with no clear D. The CDR3 totals 12 residues. The germline V gene encodes CDR1 LNHNV and CDR2 YYDKDF (reference sequence). The V end was cut by 7 bases, the J end by 0 bases, with 5 bases between. The CDR3, as DNA: TGTGCCACCAAGCATAGCACAGATACGCAGTATTTT. Amino acid sequence: CATKHSTDTQYF.

In its sample, this clone was seen a few times. V gene TRBV30 combines with J gene TRBJ2-1; TRBD2 matches 7 bases. The germline V gene encodes CDR1 GTSNPN and CDR2 SVGIG (reference sequence). Unmatched junction bases numbered 8, after V lost 0 bases and J lost 6 bases. The CDR3 consists of 15 residues. The CDR3 bases are TGTGCCTGGAGTGTACCTCTAGCGGACGTCAATGAGCAGTTCTTC. Its protein product is CAWSVPLADVNEQFF. Together with reference TRBV30 and TRBJ2-1, the CDR3 gives the full variable domain: SQTIHQWPATLVQPVGSPLSLECTVEGTSNPNLYWYRQAAGRGLQLLFYSVGIGQISSEVPQNLSASRPQDRQFILSSKKLLLSDSGFYLCAWSVPLADVNEQFFGPGTRLTVL.

This chain connects TRBV10-1 to TRBJ1-1; D gene unclear. The CDR3 length is 13 residues. The V end lost 6 bases, the J end lost 1 base, and 9 bases lay between the germline ends. Germline V lookup: CDR1 WNHNN, CDR2 SYGVQD (reference sequence). The DNA for the CDR3 is TGCGCCAGCAGCTCTCATGGGAACACTGAAGCTTTCTTT. It translates to CASSSHGNTEAFF.

This chain links TRBV2 with TRBJ2-5, with 9 bases identical to TRBD2. This CDR3 comprises 13 residues. CDR1 and CDR2 from the germline V gene are SNHLY and FYNNEI. The V gene end was trimmed by 8 bases and the J gene end by 4 bases; junction bases not matched to a gene: 5. This chain's CDR3 is CASQREALETQYF. In DNA form, the CDR3 reads TGTGCCAGCCAGCGGGAGGCCTTAGAGACCCAGTACTTC.

The chain links TRBV4-2 to TRBJ2-1; 10 nucleotides agree with TRBD2. The CDR3 extends over 19 amino acids. Germline-derived CDR1 and CDR2 are LGHNA and YNFKEQ. Trimming cost V 1 base and J 4 bases; bases outside gene matches: 13. CDR3: CASSQGGQREGLGYNEQFF. CDR3 DNA: TGTGCCAGCAGCCAAGGTGGGCAGCGGGAGGGCCTAGGGTACAATGAGCAGTTCTTC.

The chain links TRBV10-2 to TRBJ2-7; D not resolved. The CDR3 covers 11 residues. Germline lookup yields CDR1 WSHSY and CDR2 SAAADI. With 9 bases removed from V and 0 bases from J, the gap between germline ends came to 6 bases. The CDR3 DNA reads TGCGCCAGTGCTGGCTCCTACGAGCAGTACTTC. Its translation: CASAGSYEQYF.

The count of this clone is one. V usage is TRBV6-6 and J usage is TRBJ1-5; D not resolved. This CDR3 is 14 amino acids long. Trimming stripped 0 bases from V and 3 bases from J, with 6 bases between. Germline CDR1 reads MNHNY; CDR2 reads SVGAGI (reference sequence). This CDR3 is CASSYSGHNQPQHF. In DNA, the CDR3 is TGTGCCAGCAGTTACTCAGGGCACAATCAGCCCCAGCATTTT.

This CDR3 reads CAWSVGGSLREQYF. The CDR3 DNA follows: TGTGCCTGGAGTGTAGGGGGGAGCTTGCGGGAGCAGTACTTC. The rearrangement links TRBV30 to TRBJ2-7, with D perhaps being TRBD1 or TRBD2 (6 bases each). This CDR3 is 14 amino acids long. The germline V and J ends were trimmed by 0 bases and 7 bases, with 16 bases remaining between them. The germline CDR1 and CDR2 sequences are GTSNPN and SVGIG (reference sequence). Based on the CDR3 plus reference TRBV30 and TRBJ2-7, the full variable domain is SQTIHQWPATLVQPVGSPLSLECTVEGTSNPNLYWYRQAAGRGLQLLFYSVGIGQISSEVPQNLSASRPQDRQFILSSKKLLLSDSGFYLCAWSVGGSLREQYFGPGTRLTVT.

The count of this clone is one. In the same sample, other DNA sequences code for this CDR3. The V call is TRBV7-9, the J call TRBJ2-5; 7 bases are shared with TRBD1. Germline assignment: CDR1 SEHNR and CDR2 FQNEAQ (reference sequence). The CDR3 is 14 amino acids. Losses at the gene ends were 0 bases for V and 4 bases for J; bases not matched to a gene: 2. In DNA form, the CDR3 reads TGTGCCAGCAGCTTAGCTGCAGGGGGAGAGACCCAGTACTTC. It yields the protein CASSLAAGGETQYF.

The chain employs TRBV28 and TRBJ2-1, with TRBD1 identical over 7 bases. V was clipped by 5 bases and J by 8 bases; unmatched bases: 12. Germline V lookup: CDR1 MDHEN, CDR2 SYDVKM. This CDR3 comprises 15 residues. The CDR3 is CASSIRQGSSDEQFF. The DNA for the CDR3 is TGTGCCAGCAGTATTCGACAGGGATCCTCAGATGAGCAGTTCTTC.

The chain joins TRBV5-4 to TRBJ1-2, with TRBD1 identical over 12 bases. Germline loops: CDR1 SGHNT, CDR2 YYREEE (reference sequence). The ends lost 4 bases at V and 7 bases at J; junction bases unmatched: 8. The CDR3 runs 15 residues. CDR3 protein: CASSVKGQGAGGYTF. The DNA for the CDR3 is TGTGCCAGCAGCGTGAAGGGACAGGGGGCCGGTGGCTACACCTTC.

To note about this clone: The sample has other DNA sequences that encode this CDR3 too. The rearrangement joins TRBV5-1 to TRBJ2-3; maybe TRBD1 (5 bases). The CDR3 is made up of 15 amino acids. Deletions cut 0 bases from V and 4 bases from J, with 12 bases between. Germline V gives CDR1 SGHRS, CDR2 YFSETQ. CDR3 region: CASSLEGREADTQYF. The DNA of the CDR3 is TGCGCCAGCAGCTTGGAAGGCAGGGAAGCAGATACGCAGTATTTT.

This clone was picked up a small number of times. The rearrangement uses TRBV27 and TRBJ2-3; TRBD2 matches at 7 bases. The CDR3 runs to 16 residues. After removal of 1 base from V and 1 base from J, the junction contained 5 bases not matched to a gene. Germline CDR1 and CDR2: MNHEY and SMNVEV (reference sequence). This CDR3 is CASSLWSGGGTDTQYF. The CDR3 DNA reads TGTGCCAGCAGTTTATGGTCGGGAGGCGGCACAGATACGCAGTATTTT.

The chain links TRBV5-1 to TRBJ2-7, with 7 bases identical to TRBD1. From germline, CDR1 is SGHRS and CDR2 YFSETQ. The CDR3 sequence is 14 residues long. V shed 4 bases, J shed 1 base, and the junction held 5 bases outside the gene matches. Here the CDR3 reads CASSGGRGSYEQYF. Here the CDR3 DNA reads TGCGCCAGCAGCGGGGGCAGGGGGTCCTACGAGCAGTACTTC.

The chain is built from TRBV19 and TRBJ2-4; D is undetermined. V was shortened by 3 bases and J by 0 bases, with 12 bases between the two germline ends. Germline V gene sequence: CDR1 LNHDA, CDR2 SQIVND (reference sequence). This CDR3 spans 16 amino acids. The CDR3 protein is CASSIPDVGAKNIQYF. CDR3 coding DNA: TGTGCCAGTAGTATCCCCGACGTTGGAGCCAAAAACATTCAGTACTTC.

V usage is TRBV19 and J usage is TRBJ2-3; D uncertain. The CDR3 runs 14 residues. Germline values: CDR1 LNHDA, CDR2 SQIVND (reference sequence). V lost 7 bases and J 0 bases, leaving 11 bases between the germline ends. The CDR3 bases are TGTGCCAGTAAAAGGAACCCTAGCACAGATACGCAGTATTTT. Protein sequence: CASKRNPSTDTQYF.

The rearrangement links TRBV25-1 to TRBJ2-2; D is undetermined. Trimming shortened V by 4 bases and J by 3 bases, and 6 bases separated the two germline ends. CDR1 MGHDK and CDR2 SYGVNS come from the germline V gene. The CDR3 sequence is 13 residues long. This CDR3 is CASSVQDTGELFF. DNA for the CDR3: TGTGCCAGCAGTGTACAAGACACCGGGGAGCTGTTTTTT.

J is TRBJ1-4 and V is TRBV5-5; 7 bases are a match to TRBD1. V dropped 1 base and J dropped 8; count of bases not matched to a gene: 5. The CDR3 sequence is 14 residues long. The germline V gene encodes CDR1 SGHKS and CDR2 YYEKEE (reference sequence). For the CDR3, the DNA is TGTGCCAGCAGCTTGACAGGGGAGAGCGAAAAACTGTTTTTT. Residues: CASSLTGESEKLFF.

This clone was seen a few times. V usage is TRBV5-1 and J usage is TRBJ2-7; unclear D gene. This CDR3 has 13 amino acids. Germline values: CDR1 SGHRS, CDR2 YFSETQ. The V gene lost 3 bases and the J gene lost 4 bases, with 11 bases spanning the gap. The CDR3 coding sequence is TGCGCCAGCAGCTGGGTTCTAGGATACGAGCAGTACTTC. Its translation is CASSWVLGYEQYF.

The chain has TRBV27 and TRBJ2-7, with D hard to call. Trimming stripped 4 bases from V and 2 bases from J, with 15 bases between. Germline-derived CDR1 and CDR2 are MNHEY and SMNVEV (reference sequence). The CDR3 contains 15 residues. The CDR3 DNA reads as TGTGCCAGCAGTTATAAGCCTGGGCTAACCTACGAGCAGTACTTC. Amino acids: CASSYKPGLTYEQYF.

This clone was seen only a few times. The rearrangement uses TRBV6-1 and TRBJ2-1; 10 nucleotides align to TRBD1. Germline V gene data show CDR1 as MNHNS and CDR2 as SASEGT. The CDR3 runs to 15 residues. The V gene end was trimmed by 5 bases and the J gene end by 4 bases; junction bases not matched to a gene: 5. The CDR3 loop reads CASSQDRGRYNEQFF. The CDR3 nucleotides are TGTGCCAGCAGTCAAGACAGGGGGCGATACAATGAGCAGTTCTTC.

This clone was seen a handful of times. V usage is TRBV30 and J usage is TRBJ2-5; D ambiguous. The CDR3 loop spans 14 amino acids. CDR1 and CDR2 (germline): GTSNPN, SVGIG (reference sequence). V lost 0 bases to trimming and J lost 2 bases, with 10 bases between them. The CDR3 DNA is TGTGCCTGGAGTGTGCGGTCTCAACAAGAGACCCAGTACTTC. It codes for CAWSVRSQQETQYF.